Listed below are T cell receptor beta chains from one sample, sequenced in a study of post-analysis software for immune sequencing data. Using its own MiXCR run on the PCR reads, TCRdb lists one record per CDR3 protein. The table shows some 890,000 distinct CDR3 sequences, with around 50% occurring only once. Sequencing was carried out using blood. Every receptor here comes from a girl aged 5 to 17 with multiple sclerosis. The conserved cysteine and the conserved F or W are not part of the CDR3 here. The order of the fields is V gene, CDR3 protein.

TRBV6-1,ASSEGLYPEAF
TRBV29-1,SVEQSGRVPETQY
TRBV29-1,SPGERDNDYGYT
TRBV20-1,SARAGTSGNIQY
TRBV7-8,ASGPGRETQY
TRBV25-1,ASSDLSGYGYT
TRBV28,ASSSPGQKNTEAF
TRBV4-2,ASSQEGQGTYEQY
TRBV7-6,AGSPQYLRTYEQY
TRBV7-2,ASSLVGVVWGNQPQH